The 25 T cell receptor beta chains in this list originate from one sample, sequenced in a study of beta chain features in type 1 diabetes. Study-wide results and limits: In every one of the four CD4+ subsets, TCRB CDR3s were moderately but significantly shorter in Type 1 diabetes patients.

Their specific antigens are unknown. Of the isolated RNA, all was reverse transcribed, and so the sequenced material was expressed TCRB transcripts. TCRdb's copy holds only in-frame clones and misses some; the assay was immunoSEQ multiplex PCR. The data contain about 340,000 clones, 13% of them seen just once; the ten biggest clones take up roughly 0.015%. Sequencing was carried out using naive CD4+ T cells from blood. The receptors stem from a woman aged 18-29 years with type 1 diabetes.

The chain employs TRBV7-9 and TRBJ1-5; D perhaps matches TRBD1 (5 bases). The CDR3 covers 13 residues. V gave up 3 bases and J gave up 9 bases, with 12 bases separating them. The V gene's germline CDR1 is SEHNR and CDR2 FQNEAQ (reference sequence). The CDR3 nucleotides are TGTGCCAGCAGCTTTCAGGGCCTGGGGCCCCAGCATTTT. It codes for CASSFQGLGPQHF.

There are a few counts of this clone. V gene TRBV5-1 combines with J gene TRBJ2-1, with 10 bases lining up with TRBD2. CDR3 size: 16 residues. The ends lost 4 bases at V and 4 bases at J; junction bases unmatched: 8. Germline CDR1 reads SGHRS; CDR2 reads YFSETQ. CDR3 protein: CASSPTGLASYNEQFF. CDR3 nucleotides: TGCGCCAGCAGCCCGACGGGACTAGCGTCATACAATGAGCAGTTCTTC.

This clone was counted only a few times. The CDR3 DNA sequence: TGTGCCAGCAGCCCGCAGCGGGGGAATGAGCAGTTCTTC. This gives the protein CASSPQRGNEQFF. The chain uses TRBV11-2 and TRBJ2-1, with TRBD2 identical over 8 bases. Germline CDR1 reads SGHAT; CDR2 reads FQNNGV. V lost 5 bases and J lost 7; bases outside the gene matches: 4. This CDR3 spans 13 amino acids. The full variable domain, with the rest looked up from reference TRBV11-2 and TRBJ2-1, is EAGVAQSPRYKIIEKRQSVAFWCNPISGHATLYWYQQILGQGPKLLIQFQNNGVVDDSQLPKDRFSAERLKGVDSTLKIQPAKLEDSAVYLCASSPQRGNEQFFGPGTRLTVL.

The chain joins TRBV7-2 to TRBJ2-1; the match to TRBD1 covers 8 bases. Germline assignment: CDR1 SGHTA and CDR2 FQGNSA. Trimming took 5 bases from V and 2 from J; bases not matched to a gene: 8. The CDR3 loop spans 16 amino acids. The CDR3 sequence: CASSLRGDRPYNEQFF. The CDR3 nucleotides read TGTGCCAGCAGCCTTAGGGGGGACAGGCCCTACAATGAGCAGTTCTTC.

This clone occurred a few times. The chain uses TRBV11-3 and TRBJ2-5, with D possibly matching TRBD2 (6 bases). The CDR3 is made up of 13 amino acids. Trimming removed 4 bases from V and 9 bases from J, with 15 bases in between. Germline-derived CDR1 and CDR2 are SGHNT and YENEEA. CDR3 bases: TGTGCCAGCAGCTCGACGGACGGCGGGGCCCAGTACTTC. This sequence encodes CASSSTDGGAQYF.

This clone was counted between two and nine times. The V gene is TRBV29-1, the J gene TRBJ2-3, with 8 bases that match TRBD2. CDR1 is SQVTM, CDR2 ANQGSEA, per germline. The CDR3 extends over 14 amino acids. V was clipped by 1 base and J by 3 bases; unmatched bases: 3. The CDR3 is CSVEVRGRTDTQYF. DNA of the CDR3: TGCAGCGTTGAAGTTCGCGGGAGGACAGATACGCAGTATTTT.

The gene calls are TRBV19 and TRBJ2-1; 11 positions match TRBD2. The CDR3 has 17 amino acids. From germline, CDR1 is LNHDA and CDR2 SQIVND (reference sequence). Germline trimming cut 3 bases from V and 6 bases from J; bases unmatched to any gene: 10. CDR3 in DNA: TGTGCCAGTAGTATTCTCCGGACTAGCGGGCAACTCAATGAGCAGTTCTTC. Its protein is CASSILRTSGQLNEQFF.

This chain uses TRBV7-2 with TRBJ2-1; D gene uncertain. The V gene lost 2 bases and the J gene lost 6 bases, with 8 bases spanning the gap. There are 13 residues in the CDR3. Per the germline V gene, CDR1 is SGHTA and CDR2 is FQGNSA. Here the CDR3 reads CASSLSRGNEQFF. Here the CDR3 DNA reads TGTGCCAGCAGCTTAAGTCGAGGCAATGAGCAGTTCTTC.

This clone has more than one count but fewer than ten. The V gene is TRBV2, the J gene TRBJ2-1; TRBD1 aligns across 7 bases. CDR3 length: 11 residues. CDR1 SNHLY and CDR2 FYNNEI come from the germline V gene. Trimming cost V 2 bases and J 14 bases; bases outside gene matches: 3. The CDR3 coding sequence is TGTGCCAGCAGTGAATTGACAGGGAAGTTCTTC. Residues: CASSELTGKFF.

This rearrangement joins TRBV5-1 to TRBJ2-7, with TRBD2 matching over 14 bases. The germline V gene encodes CDR1 SGHRS and CDR2 YFSETQ. This CDR3 spans 15 amino acids. V shed 4 bases and J 2 bases; nucleotides not matched to a gene: 2. In nucleotides, the CDR3 is TGCGCCAGCAGCAAGGGACTAGCGGGAGCCTACGAGCAGTACTTC. Translated, it gives CASSKGLAGAYEQYF. Variable domain in full (rest from reference TRBV5-1 and TRBJ2-7): KAGVTQTPRYLIKTRGQQVTLSCSPISGHRSVSWYQQTPGQGLQFLFEYFSETQRNKGNFPGRFSGRQFSNSRSEMNVSTLELGDSALYLCASSKGLAGAYEQYFGPGTRLTVT.

This clone was observed a handful of times. This chain uses TRBV27 with TRBJ1-1, with D hard to call. Germline values: CDR1 MNHEY, CDR2 SMNVEV (reference sequence). The CDR3 has 14 residues. V lost 5 bases, J lost 5 bases, and 15 bases lay in between. CDR3 residues: CASSPRAGRTEAFF. The CDR3 nucleotides are TGTGCCAGCAGTCCCCGGGCGGGTCGTACTGAAGCTTTCTTT.

The gene calls are TRBV5-1 and TRBJ1-2; 7 nucleotides align to TRBD1. After removal of 4 bases from V and 7 bases from J, the junction contained 10 bases not matched to a gene. The germline gives CDR1 SGHRS, CDR2 YFSETQ. This CDR3 spans 14 amino acids. The CDR3 DNA reads TGCGCCAGCAGCGTGGGACAGCACGCGCTTGGCTACACCTTC. Protein product: CASSVGQHALGYTF.

The rearrangement links TRBV30 to TRBJ2-7; TRBD2 matches 7 bases. TRBJ2-5 matches the DNA end more closely, so the J call is doubtful. This CDR3 comprises 13 residues. Germline lookup yields CDR1 GTSNPN and CDR2 SVGIG (reference sequence). This CDR3 is CAWSAPTGGTQYF. The CDR3 region has the DNA TGTGCCTGGAGTGCTCCCACGGGAGGGACCCAGTACTTC.

This clone was detected only a few times. V and J are TRBV30 and TRBJ2-5, with 7 bases aligning to TRBD1. The CDR3 has 12 amino acids. In germline, CDR1 is GTSNPN, CDR2 SVGIG (reference sequence). The J segment lost 5 bases and the V segment lost 2 bases, leaving 2 bases of the junction unmatched. The CDR3 region has the DNA TGTGCCTGGAGTAAGGGGGCTGAGACCCAGTACTTC. The encoded protein is CAWSKGAETQYF.

The chain has TRBV6-6 and TRBJ1-1; perhaps TRBD1 as D (6 bases). The ends were cut back, 2 bases at V and 2 bases at J, with 12 bases in the middle. Looked up from germline, CDR1 is MNHNY and CDR2 is SVGAGI (reference sequence). The CDR3 length is 15 residues. The CDR3 loop is CASSYRGRGNTEAFF. CDR3 in DNA: TGTGCCAGCAGTTACCGTGGCAGGGGAAACACTGAAGCTTTCTTT.

The chain links TRBV5-4 to TRBJ1-1; TRBD1 matches at 7 bases. The CDR3 is 14 amino acids. Germline CDR1 is SGHNT and CDR2 is YYREEE (reference sequence). The ends lost 0 bases at V and 4 bases at J; junction bases unmatched: 3. Here the CDR3 reads CASSLAGGSTEAFF. CDR3 sequence (DNA): TGTGCCAGCAGCTTGGCAGGGGGGAGCACTGAAGCTTTCTTT.

Only a few counts were recorded for this clone. This chain links TRBV19 with TRBJ2-1; 14 bases map to TRBD2. The CDR3 spans 15 residues. V shed 5 bases and J 8 bases; nucleotides not matched to a gene: 5. Germline values: CDR1 LNHDA, CDR2 SQIVND (reference sequence). The CDR3 DNA sequence: TGTGCCAGTAGTTTGGGGACTAGCGGGAGCCATGAGCAGTTCTTC. Translating it yields CASSLGTSGSHEQFF. The full variable domain, completed using reference TRBV19 and TRBJ2-1, is DGGITQSPKYLFRKEGQNVTLSCEQNLNHDAMYWYRQDPGQGLRLIYYSQIVNDFQKGDIAEGYSVSREKKESFPLTVTSAQKNPTAFYLCASSLGTSGSHEQFFGPGTRLTVL.

CDR3 sequence (DNA): TGCGCCAGCAGCCTTCACCCCCTGCGGGAAAGCTCCTACGAGCAGTACGTC. This codes for CASSLHPLRESSYEQYV. V gene TRBV4-1 combines with J gene TRBJ2-7; TRBD2 is a possible D gene (6 bases). The V end lost 4 bases, the J end lost 0 bases, and 19 bases lay between the germline ends. CDR1 is MGHRA, CDR2 YSYEKL, per germline. This CDR3 comprises 17 residues.

This clone was picked up a small number of times. The V and J genes are TRBV28 and TRBJ2-1; D perhaps matches TRBD1 (5 bases). The CDR3 covers 14 residues. Per germline, CDR1 MDHEN and CDR2 SYDVKM. Trimming pared 6 bases from V and 5 bases from J, leaving 14 bases between. The CDR3 bases are TGTGCCAGCAGCACGTGGGGCCGTAACAATGAGCAGTTCTTC. As protein: CASSTWGRNNEQFF. The whole variable domain, filled in from reference TRBV28 and TRBJ2-1, reads DVKVTQSSRYLVKRTGEKVFLECVQDMDHENMFWYRQDPGLGLRLIYFSYDVKMKEKGDIPEGYSVSREKKERFSLILESASTNQTSMYLCASSTWGRNNEQFFGPGTRLTVL.

The J gene is TRBJ2-7, the V gene TRBV6-5; the match to TRBD1 covers 10 bases. This CDR3 has 14 residues. The V gene end was trimmed by 7 bases and the J gene end by 9 bases; junction bases not matched to a gene: 12. In germline, CDR1 is MNHEY, CDR2 SVGAGI. This CDR3 is CASNQGQGGSGQYF. In DNA form, the CDR3 reads TGTGCCAGCAACCAAGGACAGGGGGGAAGTGGGCAGTACTTC.

This clone was recorded a few times. This chain joins TRBV27 and TRBJ2-7, with 8 bases that match TRBD1. There are 15 residues in the CDR3. Germline lookup yields CDR1 MNHEY and CDR2 SMNVEV (reference sequence). The V gene end was trimmed by 2 bases and the J gene end by 6 bases; junction bases not matched to a gene: 9. CDR3 sequence (DNA): TGTGCCAGCAGTTTAGTGGCAGGGGGCTTTGGCGAGCAGTACTTC. The encoded protein is CASSLVAGGFGEQYF.

V is TRBV7-2 and J is TRBJ2-1; 13 bases map to TRBD2. The CDR3 extends over 16 amino acids. J was trimmed by 6 bases and V by 5 bases; bases with no gene match: 7. Germline V lookup: CDR1 SGHTA, CDR2 FQGNSA. CDR3 amino acids: CASSTQGLAGSNEQFF. The CDR3 nucleotides read TGTGCCAGCAGCACCCAGGGACTAGCGGGGAGCAATGAGCAGTTCTTC.

This clone was found a few times. J is TRBJ2-5 and V is TRBV4-3; 11 bases agree with TRBD1. J was trimmed by 5 bases and V by 4 bases; bases with no gene match: 6. The CDR3 length is 15 residues. Per the germline V gene, CDR1 is LGHNA and CDR2 is YSLEER. As DNA, the CDR3 is TGCGCCAGCAGCCTACGGACAGGGGGCGGCGAGACCCAGTACTTC. This codes for CASSLRTGGGETQYF.

This clone was found a few times. The chain recombines TRBV5-4 with TRBJ1-5; TRBD1 is a possible D gene (5 bases). The V end was cut by 4 bases, the J end by 2 bases, with 10 bases between. This CDR3 has 14 amino acids. Per germline, CDR1 SGHNT and CDR2 YYREEE (reference sequence). CDR3 sequence: CASSPGGGNQPQHF. Written as DNA, the CDR3 is TGTGCCAGCAGCCCGGGGGGGGGCAATCAGCCCCAGCATTTT.

The sample holds a few counts of this clone. The chain couples TRBV18 to TRBJ2-5; D may be TRBD2 (5 bases). The V end was cut by 1 base, the J end by 2 bases, with 11 bases between. The germline V gene encodes CDR1 KGHSH and CDR2 LQKENI. The CDR3 length is 15 residues. The CDR3 DNA follows: TGTGCCAGCTCACCACGAAATAGCGAACAAGAGACCCAGTACTTC. It yields the protein CASSPRNSEQETQYF.